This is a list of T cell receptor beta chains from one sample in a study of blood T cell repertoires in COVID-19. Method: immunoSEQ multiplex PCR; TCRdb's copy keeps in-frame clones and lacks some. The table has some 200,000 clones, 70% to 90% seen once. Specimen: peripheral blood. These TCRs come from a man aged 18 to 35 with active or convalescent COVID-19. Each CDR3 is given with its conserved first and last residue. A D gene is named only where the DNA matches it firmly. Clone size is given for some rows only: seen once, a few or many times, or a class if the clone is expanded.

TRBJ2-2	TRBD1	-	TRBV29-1	CSAGDRDTGELFF	TGCAGCGCAGGGGACAGGGACACCGGGGAGCTGTTTTTT
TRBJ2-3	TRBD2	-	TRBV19	CASSARLAGRADTQYF	TGTGCCAGTAGTGCCCGACTAGCGGGGAGGGCAGATACGCAGTATTTT
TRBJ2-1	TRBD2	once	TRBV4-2	CASSHGSVGAGNEQFF	TGTGCCAGCAGCCATGGCTCCGTGGGAGCGGGGAATGAGCAGTTCTTC
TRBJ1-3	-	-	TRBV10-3	CAIGGDTLNTIYF	TGTGCCATCGGGGGGGACACTTTAAACACCATATATTTT
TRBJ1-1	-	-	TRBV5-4	CASSPGGGSSVTEAFF	TGTGCCAGCAGCCCGGGGGGAGGGAGTAGTGTCACTGAAGCTTTCTTT
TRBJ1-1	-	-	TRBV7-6	CASSLAAEASTEAFF	TGTGCCAGCAGCTTAGCTGCAGAGGCGAGCACTGAAGCTTTCTTT
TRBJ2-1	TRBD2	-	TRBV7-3	CASSLEAGRFYNEQFF	TGTGCCAGCAGCTTAGAAGCGGGAAGATTCTACAATGAGCAGTTCTTC
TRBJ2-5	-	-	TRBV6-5	CASSYSPQEETQYF	TGTGCCAGCAGTTACTCGCCCCAGGAAGAGACCCAGTACTTC
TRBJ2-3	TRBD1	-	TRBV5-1	CASSYPGQGGADTQYF	TGCGCCAGCAGCTACCCGGGACAGGGAGGGGCAGATACGCAGTATTTT
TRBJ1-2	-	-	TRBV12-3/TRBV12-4	CASSWGAGDGYTF	TGTGCCAGCAGTTGGGGCGCAGGGGATGGCTACACCTTC
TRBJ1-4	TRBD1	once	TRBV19	CASSVQGERIAEKLFF	TGTGCCAGTAGCGTCCAGGGGGAAAGAATTGCTGAAAAACTGTTTTTT
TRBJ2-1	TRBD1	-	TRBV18	CASSAALSGTGMHNEQFF	TGTGCCAGCTCAGCAGCCCTCTCCGGGACAGGAATGCACAATGAGCAGTTCTTC
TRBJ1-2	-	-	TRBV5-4	CASSLGGNQWVYGYTF	TGTGCCAGCAGCTTGGGCGGCAACCAGTGGGTTTATGGCTACACCTTC
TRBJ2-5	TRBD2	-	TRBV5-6	CASSLVAGRETQYF	TGTGCCAGCAGCTTGGTAGCGGGTAGGGAGACCCAGTACTTC
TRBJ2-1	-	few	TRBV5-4	CASSLPVSRNNEQFF	TGTGCCAGCAGCTTGCCGGTATCGAGAAACAATGAGCAGTTCTTC
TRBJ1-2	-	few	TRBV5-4	CASSFASGIQGYTF	TGTGCCAGCAGTTTCGCGTCAGGGATCCAGGGGTACACCTTC
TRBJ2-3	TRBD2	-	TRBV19	CASMGPGLAGVISDTQYF	TGTGCCAGTATGGGGCCGGGACTAGCGGGAGTGATCTCAGATACGCAGTATTTT
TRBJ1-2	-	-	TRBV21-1	CASSKVGGYTF	TGTGCCAGCAGCAAAGTCGGGGGCTACACCTTC
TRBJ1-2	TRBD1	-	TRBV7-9	CASSLVGQTPYGYTF	TGTGCCAGCAGCTTAGTGGGACAGACCCCCTATGGCTACACCTTC
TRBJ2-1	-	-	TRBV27	CASTLRGPDNEQFF	TGTGCCAGCACTCTGCGGGGGCCAGATAATGAGCAGTTCTTC
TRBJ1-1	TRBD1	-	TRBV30	CAWTTGGTEAFF	TGTGCCTGGACCACAGGGGGCACTGAAGCTTTCTTT
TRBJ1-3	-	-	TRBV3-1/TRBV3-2	CASSQVRSRISGNTIYF	TGTGCCAGCAGCCAAGTCCGGTCTCGAATCTCTGGAAACACCATATATTTT
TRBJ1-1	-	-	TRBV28	CASSPLQGVAFF	TGTGCCAGCAGCCCACTTCAAGGGGTCGCTTTCTTT
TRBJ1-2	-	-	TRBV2	CASSEVARGYGYTF	TGTGCCAGCAGTGAAGTCGCCCGGGGGTATGGCTACACCTTC
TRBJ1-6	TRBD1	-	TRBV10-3	CAIRVTGTGDSPLHF	TGTGCCATCAGGGTTACCGGGACAGGGGACTCACCCCTCCACTTT
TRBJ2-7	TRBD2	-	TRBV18	CASSPGLAGEKSSYEQYF	TGTGCCAGCTCACCAGGACTAGCGGGGGAGAAAAGCTCCTACGAGCAGTACTTC
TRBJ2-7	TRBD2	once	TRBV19	CASSLAGAFYEQYF	TGTGCCAGTAGTTTAGCGGGAGCTTTCTACGAGCAGTACTTC
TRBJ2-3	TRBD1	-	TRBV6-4	CASSVRDRGTDTQYF	TGTGCCAGCAGTGTCCGGGACAGGGGTACAGATACGCAGTATTTT
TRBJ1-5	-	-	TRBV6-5	CASSSGGTNQPQHF	TGTGCCAGCAGTTCGGGGGGGACAAATCAGCCCCAGCATTTT
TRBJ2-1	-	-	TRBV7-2	CASSSLAELAFSYNEQFF	TGTGCCAGCAGCTCGTTAGCGGAGCTGGCCTTCTCCTACAATGAGCAGTTCTTC
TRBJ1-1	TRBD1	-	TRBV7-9	CASSSGQGLGTEAFF	TGTGCCAGCAGCTCGGGACAGGGTTTGGGGACTGAAGCTTTCTTT
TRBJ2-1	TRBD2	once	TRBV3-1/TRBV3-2	CASSQDVRGLAYPPHNEQFF	TGTGCCAGCAGCCAAGATGTTCGGGGACTAGCCTACCCCCCGCACAATGAGCAGTTCTTC
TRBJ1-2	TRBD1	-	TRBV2	CASRREQGLSNYGYTF	TGTGCCAGCAGACGAGAACAGGGGCTCTCTAACTATGGCTACACCTTC
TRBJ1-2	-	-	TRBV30	CAWGPSGTPEGYTF	TGTGCCTGGGGACCCTCCGGGACACCGGAGGGCTACACCTTC
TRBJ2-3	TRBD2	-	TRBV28	CASSQSGADTQYF	TGTGCCAGCAGTCAGAGCGGGGCAGATACGCAGTATTTT
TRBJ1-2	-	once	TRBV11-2	CASSIGTPPPFYGYTF	TGTGCCAGCAGCATCGGGACACCTCCACCCTTCTATGGCTACACCTTC
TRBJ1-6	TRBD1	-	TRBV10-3	CASRKATAGTGNSPLHF	TGTGCCAGCCGAAAAGCGACAGCCGGGACAGGCAATTCACCCCTCCACTTT